This entry is about one T cell receptor beta chain. The data stem from a study of blood T cell repertoires in COVID-19. Study summary: The origin of the acute and convalescent COVID-19 samples was the United States, Italy and Spain. The analysed material was cDNA or gDNA that came from T cells, B-cell-depleted T cells, or PBMCs.

In the authors' methods: For nucleated cells, counts were estimated from reference gene primer amplification. The table came from immunoSEQ multiplex PCR; TCRdb's copy has only in-frame clones and leaves some out. That table furnishes V, J and clone size, whereas the DNA furnished D and trimming. The sample consists of just under 350,000 clones, around 83% of them appearing once. From germline, CDR1 is LNHDA and CDR2 SQIVND (reference sequence). Trimming cost V 0 bases and J 7 bases; bases outside gene matches: 8. The CDR3 has 15 residues. Sequencing was done on a sample of peripheral blood. The receptor was derived from a young man with active or convalescent COVID-19. The V and J genes are TRBV19 and TRBJ1-2; 7 bases line up with TRBD1. CDR3: CASSIEPTGLLGYTF. CDR3 coding DNA: TGTGCCAGTAGTATAGAGCCGACAGGGTTACTTGGCTACACCTTC. The complete variable domain, with remaining parts taken from reference TRBV19 and TRBJ1-2, reads DGGITQSPKYLFRKEGQNVTLSCEQNLNHDAMYWYRQDPGQGLRLIYYSQIVNDFQKGDIAEGYSVSREKKESFPLTVTSAQKNPTAFYLCASSIEPTGLLGYTFGSGTRLTVV.